The rows below give T cell receptor beta chains drawn from one sample of a study of PD-1 blockade in mismatch repair-deficient tumors. Assay used: immunoSEQ multiplex PCR; TCRdb lists only in-frame clones, some missing. Here the sample spans some 97,000 clones, 70% to 85% being singletons. Sequenced here: peripheral blood, sampled approximately 35 weeks after starting pembrolizumab. These receptors were collected from an adult with mismatch repair-deficient cancer. The CDR3 runs from the conserved cysteine through the conserved F or W. D genes are given only for firm matches. Clone size is given for some rows only: seen once, a few or many times, or a class if the clone is expanded.

-,TRBV6-5,15,-,TRBJ2-1,CASRTTSLRGNEQFF,TGTGCCAGCAGGACTACTAGCCTTAGGGGGAATGAGCAGTTCTTC
few,TRBV18,14,TRBD2,TRBJ2-7,CASSTGGNSYEQYF,TGTGCCAGCTCAACCGGGGGGAACTCCTACGAGCAGTACTTC
-,TRBV2,14,-,TRBJ1-1,CASILYSMNTEAFF,TGTGCCAGCATTTTATACTCGATGAACACTGAAGCTTTCTTT
-,TRBV28,12,TRBD1,TRBJ1-3,CASRDRVNTIYF,TGTGCCAGTAGGGACAGGGTAAACACCATATATTTT
-,TRBV5-1,13,-,TRBJ1-1,CASSRGPDTEAFF,TGCGCCAGCAGCCGGGGGCCTGACACTGAAGCTTTCTTT
-,TRBV2,12,-,TRBJ1-4,CASRRVNEKLFF,TGTGCCAGCAGGAGGGTTAATGAAAAACTGTTTTTT
-,TRBV7-6,13,-,TRBJ2-1,CASSQILGNEQFF,TGTGCCAGCAGCCAAATTCTAGGAAATGAGCAGTTCTTC
-,TRBV9,21,-,TRBJ2-6,CASSVVEFRSPGASGANVLTF,TGTGCCAGCAGCGTAGTGGAGTTTCGGAGCCCGGGAGCCTCTGGGGCCAACGTCCTGACTTTC
few,TRBV27,14,-,TRBJ1-3,CASSLKGSGNTIYF,TGTGCCAGCAGTTTAAAGGGGTCAGGAAACACCATATATTTT
-,TRBV4-1,20,TRBD2,TRBJ2-1,CASSQIPGLASPEWSNEQFF,TGCGCCAGCAGCCAAATACCGGGACTAGCGTCACCAGAATGGAGCAATGAGCAGTTCTTC
-,TRBV19,14,-,TRBJ2-3,CASSIGSLGDTQYF,TGTGCCAGTAGTATTGGCTCCCTCGGGGATACGCAGTATTTT
-,TRBV19,14,-,TRBJ2-3,CASSTGIFTDTQYF,TGTGCCAGTAGTACAGGAATTTTCACAGATACGCAGTATTTT
-,TRBV5-1,18,TRBD1,TRBJ2-7,CASSPVPRGTDSSYEQYF,TGCGCCAGCAGTCCGGTGCCCCGTGGGACAGACAGCTCCTACGAGCAGTACTTC
-,TRBV19,14,-,TRBJ1-1,CASTQKPRVTEAFF,TGTGCCAGTACCCAAAAGCCCAGGGTTACTGAAGCTTTCTTT
few,TRBV15,15,-,TRBJ2-3,CATSRDRGPADTQYF,TGTGCCACCAGCAGAGATCGAGGTCCCGCAGATACGCAGTATTTT
-,TRBV7-3,13,-,TRBJ2-5,CASSKTGVETQYF,TGTGCCAGCAGCAAAACGGGGGTTGAGACCCAGTACTTC
-,TRBV5-4,13,-,TRBJ2-7,CASSLAGGNEQYF,TGTGCCAGCAGCTTGGCTGGGGGGAACGAGCAGTACTTC
-,TRBV6-1,13,TRBD1,TRBJ1-1,CAGDWTGSSPAFF,TGTGCCGGCGACTGGACAGGGAGCAGTCCAGCTTTCTTT
-,TRBV19,13,-,TRBJ2-7,CASSISGQDEQYF,TGTGCCAGTAGTATATCCGGCCAAGACGAGCAGTACTTC
-,TRBV7-6,16,-,TRBJ2-1,CASSSDYIPRDNEQFF,TGTGCCAGCAGCTCGGATTATATCCCTAGAGACAATGAGCAGTTCTTC
-,TRBV19,14,-,TRBJ1-1,CASSATGFNTEAFF,TGTGCCAGTAGTGCTACAGGGTTTAACACTGAAGCTTTCTTT
-,TRBV5-1,17,TRBD1,TRBJ1-2,CASSLEFGTGFVHGYTF,TGCGCCAGCAGCTTGGAATTTGGGACAGGGTTCGTGCATGGCTACACCTTC
once,TRBV25-1,17,TRBD2,TRBJ2-3,CASSPLGLAGETDTQYF,TGTGCCAGCAGCCCCCTGGGACTAGCGGGAGAGACAGATACGCAGTATTTT
-,TRBV19,14,TRBD2,TRBJ2-1,CASRGGSSYNEQFF,TGTGCCAGTAGGGGGGGGAGCTCCTACAATGAGCAGTTCTTC
once,TRBV27,14,-,TRBJ1-5,CASSSQGGNQPQHF,TGTGCCAGCAGTTCGCAGGGTGGCAATCAGCCCCAGCATTTT
-,TRBV7-9,15,-,TRBJ2-1,CASPALADSYNEQFF,TGTGCCAGCCCCGCTCTAGCGGACAGCTACAATGAGCAGTTCTTC
-,TRBV6-1,14,-,TRBJ2-1,CASSEWGINDEQFF,TGTGCCAGCAGTGAATGGGGAATTAACGATGAGCAGTTCTTC
once,TRBV9,15,-,TRBJ2-2,CASSVEVVAPGELFF,TGTGCCAGCAGCGTAGAAGTGGTTGCGCCCGGGGAGCTGTTTTTT
-,TRBV5-1,15,TRBD1,TRBJ1-1,CASSLAPAGGAEAFF,TGCGCCAGCAGCTTGGCCCCGGCAGGGGGGGCTGAAGCTTTCTTT
-,TRBV5-1,12,-,TRBJ2-3,CASSSDTDTQYF,TGCGCCAGCAGCTCAGACACAGATACGCAGTATTTT
few,TRBV9,16,TRBD2,TRBJ2-1,CASSAAGLAGGMEQFF,TGTGCCAGCAGCGCAGCGGGACTAGCGGGAGGCATGGAGCAGTTCTTC
-,TRBV9,15,-,TRBJ1-1,CASSAWPDMNTEAFF,TGTGCCAGCAGCGCCTGGCCAGATATGAACACTGAAGCTTTCTTT
few,TRBV5-4,15,-,TRBJ2-5,CASSTELGAGETQYF,TGTGCCAGCAGCACTGAACTAGGGGCGGGAGAGACCCAGTACTTC
few,TRBV11-3,13,-,TRBJ2-7,CASSLLGAGEQYF,TGTGCCAGCAGCTTACTGGGGGCGGGAGAGCAGTACTTC
few,TRBV15,16,TRBD2,TRBJ2-1,CATSRDISGTRNEQFF,TGTGCCACCAGCAGAGATATTAGCGGGACCCGCAATGAGCAGTTCTTC
-,TRBV15,14,-,TRBJ2-3,CATSGAFSTDTQYF,TGTGCCACCAGTGGGGCGTTTAGCACAGATACGCAGTATTTT
-,TRBV27,14,-,TRBJ2-1,CASTSLQRGNEQFF,TGTGCCAGCACCTCACTCCAAAGGGGCAATGAGCAGTTCTTC
-,TRBV7-9,15,-,TRBJ2-2,CASSLTTVNTGELFF,TGTGCCAGCAGCTTAACCACAGTCAACACCGGGGAGCTGTTTTTT
-,TRBV7-3,14,TRBD1,TRBJ2-7,CASSPTGGWIEQYF,TGTGCCAGCAGCCCGACAGGGGGGTGGATCGAGCAGTACTTC
-,TRBV5-4,12,-,TRBJ2-7,CASNLSGIEQYF,TGTGCCAGCAACCTTAGCGGAATCGAGCAGTACTTC
once,TRBV6-4,14,-,TRBJ2-7,CASRDVLGQFEQYF,TGTGCCAGCAGAGACGTTCTCGGACAGTTCGAGCAGTACTTC
once,TRBV27,15,TRBD1,TRBJ1-5,CASSLQGGGNQPQHF,TGTGCCAGCAGTTTACAGGGGGGAGGCAATCAGCCCCAGCATTTT
once,TRBV7-8,13,TRBD1,TRBJ1-2,CASSPEDRYGYTF,TGTGCCAGCAGCCCCGAGGACAGGTACGGCTACACCTTC
few,TRBV11-3,16,-,TRBJ2-3,CASSLGLAAITDTQYF,TGTGCCAGCAGCTTAGGTCTGGCGGCCATCACAGATACGCAGTATTTT
few,TRBV2,15,TRBD2,TRBJ2-3,CASNFGGGGTDTQYF,TGTGCCAGCAATTTCGGGGGCGGGGGGACAGATACGCAGTATTTT
-,TRBV2,14,-,TRBJ2-6,CATNWMTGANVLTF,TGTGCCACCAATTGGATGACTGGGGCCAACGTCCTGACTTTC